The source of this T cell receptor beta chain is a study of CD8+CD57+ T cells in acquired aplastic anemia. Study overall: The mean DNA yield obtained from sorted CD4+ and CD8+ cells came to 3.2 ug.

Only patients with CD8+CD57+ cell expansion on flow cytometry were chosen for sequencing. Diagnosis of severe acquired aplastic anemia applied to all patients. None of the patients had been given any therapy when their blood was sampled. CDR1 SEHNR and CDR2 FQNEAQ come from the germline V gene (reference sequence). V lost 6 bases, J lost 2 bases, and 3 bases stayed unmatched. The CDR3 has 13 residues. As to this clonotype: Its antigen is not known.

CDR3 and TCR beta VDJ profiling relied on a genomic DNA template. TCRdb independently ran MiXCR on the reads; one entry per CDR3 protein. The sample carries fewer than 80,000 distinct CDR3 sequences, less than 85% recorded once. Study-wide results and limits: Any difference that existed in CD8+ Simpson's diversity between patients and controls was not significant.

Sequenced input: sorted CD4+, CD8+, or CD8+CD57+ T cells (not recorded which) from PBMCs. V gene TRBV7-9 combines with J gene TRBJ2-7; 8 bases map to TRBD1. This receptor was identified in a human donor with aplastic anemia. The CDR3 spells CASSGQGTYEQYF. CDR3 coding DNA: TGTGCCAGCAGTGGACAGGGAACCTACGAGCAGTACTTC.